The rows below give T cell receptor beta chains drawn from one sample of a study of molecular identifiers for immune sequencing clone quantification. TCRdb reanalysed the PCR reads using MiXCR and keeps one entry per CDR3 protein. Of 85,000 to 90,000 distinct CDR3 sequences in the sample, 15% to 20% were seen once. The sample was naive CD8+ T cells from blood, with Jurkat cell RNA spiked in. The receptors were sampled from a human donor in good health. Some libraries in this study had Jurkat cell RNA spiked in. CDR3s include the opening cysteine and the closing phenylalanine or tryptophan. A D gene is named only where the DNA matches it firmly. Clone size is given for some rows only: seen once, a few or many times, or a class if the clone is expanded.

V gene	D gene	clone size	J gene	CDR3 protein	CDR3 DNA
TRBV3-1	.	many	TRBJ2-3	CASSQVAGTSTDTQYF	TGTGCCAGCAGCCAAGTGGCGGGGACGAGCACAGATACGCAGTATTTT
TRBV3-1	TRBD2	.	TRBJ2-3	CASSQEKASGGESTDTQYF	TGTGCCAGCAGCCAAGAAAAGGCTAGCGGGGGGGAGAGCACAGATACGCAGTATTTT
TRBV6-6	.	many	TRBJ1-5	CASSYPKGDYSNQPQHF	TGTGCCAGCAGTTACCCAAAAGGGGACTATAGCAATCAGCCCCAGCATTTT
TRBV4-1	.	many	TRBJ1-1	CASSQETPQGFMNTEAFF	TGCGCCAGCAGCCAAGAAACCCCACAGGGATTCATGAACACTGAAGCTTTCTTT
TRBV3-1	TRBD2	many	TRBJ2-5	CASSPHSGGLQETQYF	TGTGCCAGCAGCCCACATAGCGGGGGACTACAAGAGACCCAGTACTTC
TRBV27	TRBD2	.	TRBJ2-1	CASSLYGTSGGATYNEQFF	TGTGCCAGCAGTTTATACGGGACTAGCGGGGGGGCAACCTACAATGAGCAGTTCTTC
TRBV6-2/TRBV6-3	.	many	TRBJ2-3	CASRWSDHTDTQYF	TGTGCCAGCAGGTGGTCCGACCACACAGATACGCAGTATTTT
TRBV7-9	TRBD1	many	TRBJ2-3	CASSLVQTGVDTQYF	TGTGCCAGCAGCTTAGTACAGACAGGGGTAGATACGCAGTATTTT
TRBV7-9	.	many	TRBJ2-5	CASSPTERSETQYF	TGTGCCAGCAGCCCCACAGAGCGATCAGAGACCCAGTACTTC
TRBV6-1	TRBD2	many	TRBJ2-3	CASSADPSGNTDTQYF	TGTGCCAGCAGTGCCGATCCTAGCGGAAACACAGATACGCAGTATTTT
TRBV9	.	.	TRBJ1-6	CASSGREGSLLNSPLHF	TGTGCCAGCAGCGGAAGGGAGGGTTCCCTTTTAAATTCACCCCTCCACTTT
TRBV7-9	TRBD1	many	TRBJ2-7	CASSTGTGYEQYF	TGTGCCAGCAGCACAGGGACAGGCTACGAGCAGTACTTC
TRBV9	.	many	TRBJ1-5	CASSAGTSSNQPQHF	TGTGCCAGCAGTGCAGGGACCTCTAGCAATCAGCCCCAGCATTTT
TRBV3-1	TRBD2	many	TRBJ2-5	CASSHPTTSGRETQYF	TGTGCCAGCAGCCATCCTACGACTAGCGGGAGGGAGACCCAGTACTTC
TRBV19	.	many	TRBJ2-4	CASSIGGSLAKNIQYF	TGTGCCAGTAGTATCGGGGGCTCTCTAGCCAAAAACATTCAGTACTTC
TRBV6-5	TRBD2	many	TRBJ2-1	CASSGPGLADYNEQFF	TGTGCCAGCAGTGGACCCGGACTAGCGGATTACAATGAGCAGTTCTTC
TRBV9	.	.	TRBJ2-3	CASSVVGTPSTDTQYF	TGTGCCAGCAGCGTAGTGGGGACACCCAGCACAGATACGCAGTATTTT
TRBV19	.	once	TRBJ1-1	CASEGLSTEAFF	TGTGCCAGTGAGGGGCTGAGCACTGAAGCTTTCTTT
TRBV7-2	TRBD2	.	TRBJ2-7	CASSLDLAGLGTYEQYF	TGTGCCAGCAGCTTAGATCTAGCGGGCCTCGGTACCTACGAGCAGTACTTC
TRBV20-1	.	many	TRBJ1-2	CSATSTPMGRPSNYGYTF	TGCAGTGCTACCTCCACCCCCATGGGGAGGCCTTCTAACTATGGCTACACCTTC
TRBV7-9	.	many	TRBJ2-6	CASGSSGTNVLTF	TGTGCCAGCGGGTCCTCTGGGACCAACGTCCTGACTTTC
TRBV19	TRBD2	many	TRBJ2-3	CASSIFGLVADTQYF	TGTGCCAGTAGTATTTTCGGACTAGTTGCAGATACGCAGTATTTT
TRBV5-8	TRBD1	many	TRBJ1-1	CASSLRDRGLAYTEAFF	TGTGCCAGCAGCCTCCGGGACAGGGGGCTGGCGTACACTGAAGCTTTCTTT
TRBV7-8	.	many	TRBJ2-3	CASSLGGGGTSTDTQYF	TGTGCCAGCAGCTTAGGAGGGGGGGGGACTAGCACAGATACGCAGTATTTT
TRBV27	TRBD1	many	TRBJ1-2	CASSPLTGGGGYTF	TGTGCCAGCAGTCCACTGACAGGGGGTGGTGGCTACACCTTC
TRBV5-3	TRBD1	.	TRBJ2-3	CASSGSGQLYTDTQYF	TGTGCCAGCAGCGGCTCGGGACAGCTATACACAGATACGCAGTATTTT
TRBV13	.	many	TRBJ2-7	CASSRSGSYEQYF	TGTGCCAGCAGCAGGTCAGGGTCCTACGAGCAGTACTTC
TRBV13	.	many	TRBJ2-5	CASSSSPQGGKETQYF	TGTGCCAGCAGCTCAAGCCCTCAAGGGGGGAAAGAGACCCAGTACTTC
TRBV28	.	many	TRBJ2-5	CASSSTGNQETQYF	TGTGCCAGCAGCTCCACAGGGAACCAAGAGACCCAGTACTTC
TRBV30	TRBD2	many	TRBJ2-3	CAWSNSGGADTQYF	TGTGCCTGGAGCAATAGCGGGGGGGCAGATACGCAGTATTTT
TRBV20-1	TRBD2	many	TRBJ2-7	CSANPTGLAGALSYEQYF	TGCAGTGCTAACCCGACCGGACTAGCGGGAGCCCTCTCATACGAGCAGTACTTC
TRBV5-4	.	many	TRBJ2-3	CASFRAGEDTQYF	TGTGCCAGCTTTCGAGCAGGGGAAGATACGCAGTATTTT
TRBV19	.	many	TRBJ2-2	CASSPSPGGGELFF	TGTGCCAGTAGTCCCTCCCCCGGCGGCGGGGAGCTGTTTTTT
TRBV9	.	.	TRBJ2-5	CASSANGQQETQYF	TGTGCCAGCAGCGCCAATGGACAGCAAGAGACCCAGTACTTC
TRBV5-6	TRBD1	many	TRBJ2-3	CASSPEQGAIDTQYF	TGTGCCAGCAGCCCCGAGCAGGGGGCAATAGATACGCAGTATTTT
TRBV7-9	TRBD1	few	TRBJ2-7	CASSPEPGTVGYEQYF	TGTGCCAGCAGCCCTGAGCCCGGGACAGTAGGCTACGAGCAGTACTTC
TRBV27	TRBD2	few	TRBJ2-7	CASSFTLAGGPGEQYF	TGTGCCAGCAGTTTCACACTAGCGGGAGGGCCGGGAGAGCAGTACTTC
TRBV29-1	TRBD1	many	TRBJ2-1	CSIYSRDRVYNEQFF	TGCAGCATCTACTCCCGGGACAGGGTCTACAATGAGCAGTTCTTC
TRBV3-1	.	many	TRBJ1-1	CASSFRTPNTEAFF	TGTGCCAGCAGCTTTAGGACACCGAACACTGAAGCTTTCTTT
TRBV29-1	.	many	TRBJ1-1	CSVDTGRPPANTEAFF	TGCAGCGTCGATACAGGCCGCCCACCAGCGAACACTGAAGCTTTCTTT